This note documents a single T cell receptor beta chain sequence. With V trimmed by 7 bases and J by 5 bases, 13 bases remained unmatched. The CDR3 length is 15 residues. Germline CDR1 reads SGHRS; CDR2 reads YFSETQ. TCRdb's copy holds only in-frame clones and misses some; the assay was immunoSEQ multiplex PCR. The sample comprises about 19,000 clones, approximately 86% of which are singletons, and 3.7% rests with the top ten. This record comes from a study of PD-L1 blockade in urothelial cancer. Study details: Chemotherapy regimens numbering 0 to 3 had been given to patients. Blood analysis took place 3 weeks (second dose) and 6 weeks after treatment start. Median T cell yield per blood sample was 141,255 cells.

Between 1 and 8 samples per patient were obtained, pretreatment and on-treatment. Sequences were derived from PBMCs, sampled around atezolizumab (anti-PD-L1) treatment. The sequence was collected from a man in his fifties with urothelial cancer. The chain is built from TRBV5-1 and TRBJ2-5; 8 nucleotides match TRBD1. CDR3 sequence (DNA): TGCGCCAGCGGACAGGGAGCTTTAAGAGGGGAGACCCAGTACTTC. Translated, it gives CASGQGALRGETQYF.